These 22 T cell receptor beta chains came from one sample sequenced in a study of shared clonotypes between healthy human individuals. Clones were read by immunoSEQ multiplex PCR, and TCRdb kept only the in-frame ones, dropping some. The data hold about 2.3 million clones, with about 92% observed a single time. The sample taken for sequencing was naive CD4+ T cells from PBMCs. Subset given: CD45RA+ positively selected. The receptor source for this set is a man aged 18 to 30 in good health. Some clones in this sample may be carry-over from other donors' samples.

This chain links TRBV4-3 with TRBJ1-2; D perhaps matches TRBD1 (6 bases). The CDR3 is 18 amino acids. V was clipped by 0 bases and J by 1 base, with 18 bases between them. Germline lookup yields CDR1 LGHNA and CDR2 YSLEER. The CDR3 DNA reads as TGCGCCAGCAGCCAAGATCGGGGGTATACAGGGAATAACTATGGCTACACCTTC. Residues: CASSQDRGYTGNNYGYTF.

The J gene is TRBJ2-5, the V gene TRBV21-1; the D call in the table, TRBD1, was not verified against the DNA. TRBV21-1 is marked as a pseudogene. This CDR3 comprises 15 residues. The CDR3 loop is CASSKVGRSKETQYF. The CDR3 DNA follows: TGTGCCAGCAGCAAAGTGGGGCGGTCCAAAGAGACCCAGTACTTC.

This clone was found once. The chain recombines TRBV11-2 with TRBJ2-7, with 7 bases identical to TRBD2. Losses at the gene ends were 0 bases for V and 4 bases for J; bases not matched to a gene: 3. Germline V gene sequence: CDR1 SGHAT, CDR2 FQNNGV. CDR3 length: 14 residues. The CDR3 region is CASSLDFGRYEQYF. CDR3 DNA sequence: TGTGCCAGCAGCTTAGATTTCGGGAGGTACGAGCAGTACTTC.

The chain joins TRBV25-1 to TRBJ2-2; D not certain. Germline V gene data show CDR1 as MGHDK and CDR2 as SYGVNS. The germline V and J ends were trimmed by 11 bases and 8 bases, with 15 bases remaining between them. The CDR3 contains 12 residues. The chain's CDR3 is CAAAGVTGELFF. As DNA, the CDR3 is TGTGCCGCAGCAGGAGTAACAGGGGAGCTGTTTTTT. Together with reference TRBV25-1 and TRBJ2-2, the CDR3 gives the full variable domain: EADIYQTPRYLVIGTGKKITLECSQTMGHDKMYWYQQDPGMELHLIHYSYGVNSTEKGDLSSESTVSRIRTEHFPLTLESARPSHTSQYLCAAAGVTGELFFGEGSRLTVL.

V and J are TRBV11-2 and TRBJ2-1; D may be TRBD1 (5 bases). In germline, CDR1 is SGHAT, CDR2 FQNNGV. This CDR3 has 17 amino acids. V was pared by 3 bases and J by 4 bases, with 19 bases between. The CDR3 DNA sequence: TGTGCCAGCAGCTTTATCGCCCAGGACACTGGTTACAATGAGCAGTTCTTC. Protein product: CASSFIAQDTGYNEQFF.

The J gene is TRBJ2-1, the V gene TRBV27; no clear D gene. The CDR3 sequence is 15 residues long. Trimming took off 4 bases at V and 1 base at J, with 11 bases between the two ends. Germline CDR1 reads MNHEY; CDR2 reads SMNVEV (reference sequence). CDR3 in DNA: TGTGCCAGCAGTTCTTCTACTTTATCCTACAATGAGCAGTTCTTC. Protein product: CASSSSTLSYNEQFF.

V is TRBV18 and J is TRBJ2-1; 8 positions agree with TRBD2. Germline CDR1 and CDR2: KGHSH and LQKENI. V lost 3 bases, J lost 4 bases, and 5 bases stayed unmatched. The CDR3 runs 15 residues. The CDR3 nucleotides are TGTGCCAGCTCACCTCCGGGGGGGACTTACAATGAGCAGTTCTTC. It yields the protein CASSPPGGTYNEQFF.

The chain links TRBV28 to TRBJ2-3; 10 nucleotides agree with TRBD2. The CDR3 is 17 amino acids. Per the germline V gene, CDR1 is MDHEN and CDR2 is SYDVKM. V was pared by 4 bases and J by 8 bases, with 15 bases of the junction left unmatched. The CDR3 DNA reads TGTGCCAGCAGTTCGGCCGCTAGCGGGAGAGGGTGGGGTACGCAGTATTTT. Amino acids: CASSSAASGRGWGTQYF.

The J gene is TRBJ2-4, the V gene TRBV5-1; TRBD1 aligns across 9 bases. The CDR3 covers 14 residues. CDR1 is SGHRS, CDR2 YFSETQ, per germline. J lost 5 bases, V lost 1 base, and 1 base had no gene match. The CDR3 loop reads CASSLRTGENIQYF. The DNA of the CDR3 is TGCGCCAGCAGCTTGAGGACAGGGGAAAACATTCAGTACTTC.

The genes are TRBV6-6 and TRBJ2-1; a possible D gene is TRBD1 (5 bases). CDR3 size: 11 residues. Per germline, CDR1 MNHNY and CDR2 SVGAGI (reference sequence). The germline V and J ends were trimmed by 9 bases and 7 bases, with 10 bases remaining between them. The CDR3 sequence is CASARENEQFF. The CDR3 bases are TGTGCCAGTGCCAGGGAAAATGAGCAGTTCTTC.

This chain links TRBV10-1 with TRBJ2-7, with 10 bases matching TRBD2. Trimming took 7 bases from V and 4 from J; bases not matched to a gene: 13. This CDR3 contains 16 residues. CDR1 and CDR2 from the germline V gene are WNHNN and SYGVQD (reference sequence). The DNA of the CDR3 is TGCGCCAGCACGTCCCCCGAGCGGGAGGGCACTTACGAGCAGTACTTC. Translation gives CASTSPEREGTYEQYF.

This chain links TRBV19 with TRBJ2-2; D gene unclear. The germline V and J ends were trimmed by 5 bases and 6 bases, with 13 bases remaining between them. The CDR3 spans 14 residues. Germline V lookup: CDR1 LNHDA, CDR2 SQIVND (reference sequence). The CDR3 DNA reads as TGTGCCAGTAGTCCCATCGCTCTATCCGGGGAGCTGTTTTTT. This gives the protein CASSPIALSGELFF.

The chain links TRBV28 to TRBJ2-5, with TRBD1 as a possible D gene (5 bases). The DNA end lines up better with TRBJ2-7; the J call may be wrong. Germline-derived CDR1 and CDR2 are MDHEN and SYDVKM. The CDR3 consists of 14 residues. CDR3 bases: TGTGCCAGCGGAGCTGGGGTTATAGGGGCCGAGCAGTACTTC. Amino acid sequence: CASGAGVIGAEQYF.

This clone was seen only once. The V and J genes are TRBV7-8 and TRBJ2-1; no clear D gene. The V gene's germline CDR1 is SGHVS and CDR2 FQNEAQ. V lost 11 bases to trimming and J lost 4 bases, with 15 bases between them. CDR3 length equals 13 residues. The CDR3 bases are TGTGCCGTCACGTACCGAAGTTACAATGAGCAGTTCTTC. Translated: CAVTYRSYNEQFF. The full variable domain, completed using reference TRBV7-8 and TRBJ2-1, is GAGVSQSPRYKVAKRGQDVALRCDPISGHVSLFWYQQALGQGPEFLTYFQNEAQLDKSGLPSDRFFAERPEGSVSTLKIQRTQQEDSAVYLCAVTYRSYNEQFFGPGTRLTVL.

The chain combines TRBV19 with TRBJ2-2; a possible D gene is TRBD1 (6 bases). Germline-derived CDR1 and CDR2 are LNHDA and SQIVND (reference sequence). This CDR3 is 13 amino acids long. Trimming pared 3 bases from V and 6 bases from J, leaving 8 bases between. The CDR3 bases are TGTGCCAGTAGTATTGCAGGGGCCGGGGAGCTGTTTTTT. It codes for CASSIAGAGELFF.

V usage is TRBV28 and J usage is TRBJ1-2; no reliable D call. Germline values: CDR1 MDHEN, CDR2 SYDVKM. The germline V and J ends were trimmed by 5 bases and 8 bases, with 12 bases remaining between them. The CDR3 consists of 12 residues. The CDR3 spells CASSVGREGYTF. The DNA of the CDR3 is TGTGCCAGCAGTGTCGGACGGGAGGGCTACACCTTC.

This sequence joins TRBV7-7 and TRBJ2-5; 8 nucleotides agree with TRBD2. The CDR3 contains 14 residues. Germline V CDR1 and CDR2: SSHAT, FNYEAQ (reference sequence). V shed 4 bases, J shed 5 bases, and the junction held 6 bases outside the gene matches. The CDR3, as DNA: TGTGCCAGCAGCTCCCCGGGACTAGGGGAGACCCAGTACTTC. The encoded protein is CASSSPGLGETQYF.

About this clone itself: The junction differs from germline at one of its ends, possibly a read error. The chain carries TRBV12-5 and TRBJ2-3; D call uncertain. In germline, CDR1 is LGHNT, CDR2 FRNRAP. The CDR3 spans 10 residues. The CDR3 bases are TGTGCTAGTGGTTTGTATACACCGGCTTTT. Protein product: CASGLYTPAF. Full variable domain (rest looked up from reference TRBV12-5 and TRBJ2-3): DARVTQTPRHKVTEMGQEVTMRCQPILGHNTVFWYRQTMMQGLELLAYFRNRAPLDDSGMPKDRFSAEMPDATLATLKIQPSEPRDSAVYFCASGLYTPAFGPGTRLTVL.

The chain links TRBV29-1 to TRBJ1-2; TRBD1 matches 7 bases. The V and J ends lost 4 bases and 4 bases, in that order; junction bases with no gene match: 9. The CDR3 is made up of 14 amino acids. Germline CDR1 and CDR2: SQVTM and ANQGSEA. The CDR3 is CSVGEGASAYGYTF. The CDR3 DNA is TGCAGCGTTGGTGAGGGGGCCTCAGCCTATGGCTACACCTTC.

This chain's CDR3 is CSVAGLAGEDTQYF. CDR3 nucleotides: TGCAGCGTTGCTGGACTAGCGGGAGAAGACACGCAGTATTTT. The chain carries TRBV29-1 and TRBJ2-3, with TRBD2 identical over 13 bases. CDR3 length equals 14 residues. Germline V gives CDR1 SQVTM, CDR2 ANQGSEA. J gave up 9 bases and V 4 bases, and 7 bases lay outside the gene matches.

This sequence joins TRBV28 and TRBJ2-7; 9 bases are shared with TRBD1. V shed 6 bases and J 7 bases; nucleotides not matched to a gene: 16. The CDR3 consists of 16 residues. Germline CDR1 reads MDHEN; CDR2 reads SYDVKM. The CDR3 reads CASSPPRGQGSGEQYF. CDR3 bases: TGTGCCAGCAGCCCCCCTAGGGGACAGGGCTCAGGGGAGCAGTACTTC.

The rearrangement joins TRBV30 to TRBJ2-7, with D hard to call. V was shortened by 0 bases and J by 3 bases, with 9 bases between the two germline ends. The CDR3 totals 13 residues. Germline V gene lookup returns CDR1 GTSNPN and CDR2 SVGIG (reference sequence). The DNA for the CDR3 is TGTGCCTGGAGTGTTTCTTCCAACTACGAGCAGTACTTC. Translation gives CAWSVSSNYEQYF.